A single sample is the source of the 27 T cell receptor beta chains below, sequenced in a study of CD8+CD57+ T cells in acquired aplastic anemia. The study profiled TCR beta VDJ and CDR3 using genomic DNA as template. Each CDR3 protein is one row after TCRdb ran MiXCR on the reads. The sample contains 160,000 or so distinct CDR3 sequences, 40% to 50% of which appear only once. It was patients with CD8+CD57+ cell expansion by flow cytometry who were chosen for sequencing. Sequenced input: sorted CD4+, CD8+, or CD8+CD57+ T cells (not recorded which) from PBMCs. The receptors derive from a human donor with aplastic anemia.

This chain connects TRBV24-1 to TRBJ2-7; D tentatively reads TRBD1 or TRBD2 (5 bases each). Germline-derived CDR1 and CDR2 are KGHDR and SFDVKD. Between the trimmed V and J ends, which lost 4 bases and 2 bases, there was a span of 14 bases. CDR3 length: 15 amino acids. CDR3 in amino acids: CATSEGRTYPYEQYF. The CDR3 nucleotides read TGTGCCACCAGTGAGGGACGGACGTACCCCTACGAGCAGTACTTC.

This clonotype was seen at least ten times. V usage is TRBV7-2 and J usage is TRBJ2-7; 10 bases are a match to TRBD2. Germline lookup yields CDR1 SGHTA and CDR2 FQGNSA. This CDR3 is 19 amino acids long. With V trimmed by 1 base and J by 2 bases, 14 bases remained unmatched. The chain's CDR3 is CASSLVSRPSGSSPYEQYF. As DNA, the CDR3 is TGTGCCAGCAGCTTAGTTTCGAGGCCTAGCGGGAGCTCCCCCTACGAGCAGTACTTC.

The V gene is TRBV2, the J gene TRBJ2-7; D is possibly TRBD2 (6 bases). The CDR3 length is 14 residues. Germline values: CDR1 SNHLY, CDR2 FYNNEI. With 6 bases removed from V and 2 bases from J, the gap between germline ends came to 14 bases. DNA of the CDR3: TGTGCCAGCAGCGCCAGTCCGGGAGCCTACGAGCAGTACTTC. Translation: CASSASPGAYEQYF. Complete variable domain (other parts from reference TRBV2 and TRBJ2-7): EPEVTQTPSHQVTQMGQEVILRCVPISNHLYFYWYRQILGQKVEFLVSFYNNEISEKSEIFDDQFSVERPDGSNFTLKIRSTKLEDSAMYFCASSASPGAYEQYFGPGTRLTVT.

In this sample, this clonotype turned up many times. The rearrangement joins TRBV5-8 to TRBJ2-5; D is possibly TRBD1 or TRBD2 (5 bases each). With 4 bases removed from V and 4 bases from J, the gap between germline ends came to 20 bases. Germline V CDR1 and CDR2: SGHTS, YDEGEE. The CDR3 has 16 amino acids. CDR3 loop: CASSPRGTVKVETQYF. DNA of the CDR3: TGTGCCAGCAGCCCACGAGGGACGGTCAAAGTAGAGACCCAGTACTTC.

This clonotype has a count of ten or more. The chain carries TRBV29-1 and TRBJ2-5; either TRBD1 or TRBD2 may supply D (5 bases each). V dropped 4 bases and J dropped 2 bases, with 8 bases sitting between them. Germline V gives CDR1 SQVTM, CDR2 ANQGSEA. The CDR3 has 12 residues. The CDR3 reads CSVGWGQETQYF. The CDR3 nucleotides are TGCAGCGTTGGATGGGGGCAAGAGACCCAGTACTTC.

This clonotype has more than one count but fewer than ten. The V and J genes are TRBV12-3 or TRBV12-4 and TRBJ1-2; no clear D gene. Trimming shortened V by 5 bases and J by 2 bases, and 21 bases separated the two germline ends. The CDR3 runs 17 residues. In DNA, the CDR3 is TGTGCCAGCAGTCCGCCTAGGGCGAGTTTCTCGAACTATGGCTACACCTTC. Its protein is CASSPPRASFSNYGYTF.

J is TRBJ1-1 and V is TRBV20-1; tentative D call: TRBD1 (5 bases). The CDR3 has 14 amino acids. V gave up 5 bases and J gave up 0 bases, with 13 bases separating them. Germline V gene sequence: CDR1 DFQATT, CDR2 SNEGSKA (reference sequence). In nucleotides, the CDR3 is TGCAGTGCTCGCCTTGGGGGGGTGAACACTGAAGCTTTCTTT. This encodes CSARLGGVNTEAFF.

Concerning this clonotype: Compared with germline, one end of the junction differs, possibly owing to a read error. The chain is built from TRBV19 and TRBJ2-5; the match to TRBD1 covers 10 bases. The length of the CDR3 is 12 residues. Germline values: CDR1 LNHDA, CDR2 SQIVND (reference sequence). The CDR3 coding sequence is TGTGCCAGTAGTTCGGCCGGGACAGGGGTGGACTTC. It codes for CASSSAGTGVDF.

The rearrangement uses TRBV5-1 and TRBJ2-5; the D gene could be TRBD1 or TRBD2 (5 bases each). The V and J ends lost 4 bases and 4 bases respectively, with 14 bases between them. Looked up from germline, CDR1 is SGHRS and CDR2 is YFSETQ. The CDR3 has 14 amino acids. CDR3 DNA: TGCGCCAGCAGCGGCACCGGGACGGGAGAGACCCAGTACTTC. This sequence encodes CASSGTGTGETQYF.

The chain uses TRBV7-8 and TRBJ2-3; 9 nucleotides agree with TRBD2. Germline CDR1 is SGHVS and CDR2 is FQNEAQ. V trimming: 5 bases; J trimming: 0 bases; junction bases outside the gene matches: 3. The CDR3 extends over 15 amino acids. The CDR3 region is CASSTGLASTDTQYF. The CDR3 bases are TGTGCCAGCAGCACCGGACTAGCGAGCACAGATACGCAGTATTTT.

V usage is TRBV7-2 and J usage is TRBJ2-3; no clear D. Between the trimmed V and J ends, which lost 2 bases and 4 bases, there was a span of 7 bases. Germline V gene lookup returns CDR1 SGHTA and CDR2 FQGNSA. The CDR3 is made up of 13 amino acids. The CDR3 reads CASSLRRSDTQYF. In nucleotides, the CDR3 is TGTGCCAGCAGCTTACGTAGGTCAGATACGCAGTATTTT. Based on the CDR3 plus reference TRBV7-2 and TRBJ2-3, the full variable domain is GAGVSQSPSNKVTEKGKDVELRCDPISGHTALYWYRQSLGQGLEFLIYFQGNSAPDKSGLPSDRFSAERTGGSVSTLTIQRTQQEDSAVYLCASSLRRSDTQYFGPGTRLTVL.

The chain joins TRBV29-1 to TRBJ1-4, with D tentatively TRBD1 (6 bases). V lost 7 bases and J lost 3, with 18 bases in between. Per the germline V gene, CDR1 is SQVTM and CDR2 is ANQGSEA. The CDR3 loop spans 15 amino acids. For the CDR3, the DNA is TGCAGCGAGAGTAGGGGGAAGGGGGCTAATGAAAAACTGTTTTTT. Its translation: CSESRGKGANEKLFF.

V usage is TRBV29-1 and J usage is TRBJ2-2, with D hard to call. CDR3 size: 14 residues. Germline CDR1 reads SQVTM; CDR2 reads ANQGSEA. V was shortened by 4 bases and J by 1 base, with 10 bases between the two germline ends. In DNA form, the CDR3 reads TGCAGCGTTGGGAATAGGGTGAACACCGGGGAGCTGTTTTTT. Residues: CSVGNRVNTGELFF.

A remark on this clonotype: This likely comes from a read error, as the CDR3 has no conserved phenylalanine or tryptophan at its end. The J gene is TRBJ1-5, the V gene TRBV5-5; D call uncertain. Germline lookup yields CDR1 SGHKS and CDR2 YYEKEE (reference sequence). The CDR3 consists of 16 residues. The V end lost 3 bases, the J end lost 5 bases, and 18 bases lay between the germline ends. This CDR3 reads CASSYDSRGNDQPQHV. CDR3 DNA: TGTGCCAGCAGCTACGACTCTCGAGGGAACGATCAGCCCCAGCATGTT.

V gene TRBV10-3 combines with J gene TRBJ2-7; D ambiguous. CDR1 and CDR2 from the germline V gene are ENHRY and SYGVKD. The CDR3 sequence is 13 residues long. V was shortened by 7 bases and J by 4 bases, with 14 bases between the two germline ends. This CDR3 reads CAIMTSHTYEQYF. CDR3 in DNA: TGTGCCATCATGACTTCCCACACTTACGAGCAGTACTTC.

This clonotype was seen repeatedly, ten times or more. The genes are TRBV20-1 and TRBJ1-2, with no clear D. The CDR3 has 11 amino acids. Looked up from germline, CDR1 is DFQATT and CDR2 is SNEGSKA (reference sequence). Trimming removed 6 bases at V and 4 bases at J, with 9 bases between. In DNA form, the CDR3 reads TGCAGTGCCCCGACGGCCTATGGCTACACCTTC. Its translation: CSAPTAYGYTF.

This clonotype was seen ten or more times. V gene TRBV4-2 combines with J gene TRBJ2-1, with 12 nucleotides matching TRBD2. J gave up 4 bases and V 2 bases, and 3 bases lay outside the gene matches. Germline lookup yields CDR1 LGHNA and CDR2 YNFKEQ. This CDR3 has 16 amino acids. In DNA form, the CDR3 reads TGTGCCAGCAGCCAACAGACTAGCGGGGGATACAATGAGCAGTTCTTC. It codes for CASSQQTSGGYNEQFF.

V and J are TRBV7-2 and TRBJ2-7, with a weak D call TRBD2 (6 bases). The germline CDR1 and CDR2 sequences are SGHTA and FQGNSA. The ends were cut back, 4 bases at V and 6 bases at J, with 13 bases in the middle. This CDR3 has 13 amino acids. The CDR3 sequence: CASSSQRGTEQYF. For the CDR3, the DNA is TGTGCCAGCAGCTCCCAACGGGGGACCGAGCAGTACTTC.

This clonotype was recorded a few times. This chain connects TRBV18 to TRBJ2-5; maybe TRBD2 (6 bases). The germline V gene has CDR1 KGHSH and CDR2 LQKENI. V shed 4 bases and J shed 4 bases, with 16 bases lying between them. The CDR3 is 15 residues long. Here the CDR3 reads CASSRSDGGGETQYF. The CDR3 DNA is TGTGCCAGCTCACGATCCGACGGGGGAGGAGAGACCCAGTACTTC.

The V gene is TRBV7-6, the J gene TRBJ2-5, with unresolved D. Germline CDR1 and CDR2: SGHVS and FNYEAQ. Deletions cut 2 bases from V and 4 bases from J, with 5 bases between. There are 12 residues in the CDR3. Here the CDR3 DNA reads TGTGCCAGCAGCTTAAACAGAGAGACCCAGTACTTC. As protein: CASSLNRETQYF.

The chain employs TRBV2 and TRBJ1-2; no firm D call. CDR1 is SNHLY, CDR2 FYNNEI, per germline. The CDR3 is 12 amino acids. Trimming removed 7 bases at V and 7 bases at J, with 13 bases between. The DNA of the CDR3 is TGTGCCAGCAATAGGGATAAGTTTGGCTACACCTTC. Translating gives CASNRDKFGYTF. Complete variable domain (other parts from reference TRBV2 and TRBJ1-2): EPEVTQTPSHQVTQMGQEVILRCVPISNHLYFYWYRQILGQKVEFLVSFYNNEISEKSEIFDDQFSVERPDGSNFTLKIRSTKLEDSAMYFCASNRDKFGYTFGSGTRLTVV.

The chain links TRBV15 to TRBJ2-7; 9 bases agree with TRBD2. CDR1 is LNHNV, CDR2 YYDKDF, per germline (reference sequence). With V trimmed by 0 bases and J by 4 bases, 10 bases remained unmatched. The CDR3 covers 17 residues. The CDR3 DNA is TGTGCCACCAGCAGAGATCTGGCTAGCGGGATACCATACGAGCAGTACTTC. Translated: CATSRDLASGIPYEQYF.

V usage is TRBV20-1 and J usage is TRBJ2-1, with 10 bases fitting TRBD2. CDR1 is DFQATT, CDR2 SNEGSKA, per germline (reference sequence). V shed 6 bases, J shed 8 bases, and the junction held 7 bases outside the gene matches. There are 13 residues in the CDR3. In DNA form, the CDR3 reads TGCAGTGCCTCGGGCGGGACTAGCGATGAGCAGTTCTTC. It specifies CSASGGTSDEQFF.

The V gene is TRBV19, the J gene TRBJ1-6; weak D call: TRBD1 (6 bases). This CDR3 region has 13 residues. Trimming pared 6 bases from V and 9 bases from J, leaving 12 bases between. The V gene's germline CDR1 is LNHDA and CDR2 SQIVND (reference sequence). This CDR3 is CASRKTGLSPLHF. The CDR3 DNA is TGTGCCAGTAGAAAAACAGGGCTTTCACCCCTCCACTTT.

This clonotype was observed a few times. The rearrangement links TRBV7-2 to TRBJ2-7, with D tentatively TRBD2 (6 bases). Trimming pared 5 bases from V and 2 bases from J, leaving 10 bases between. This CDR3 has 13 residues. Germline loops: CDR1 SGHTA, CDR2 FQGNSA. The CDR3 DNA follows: TGTGCCAGCAGCCCCGGGGGAACCTACGAGCAGTACTTC. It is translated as CASSPGGTYEQYF.

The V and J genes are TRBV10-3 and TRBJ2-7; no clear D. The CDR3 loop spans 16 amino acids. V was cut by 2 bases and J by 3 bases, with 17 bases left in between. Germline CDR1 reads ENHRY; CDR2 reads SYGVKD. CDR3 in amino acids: CAISERVVSPRYEQYF. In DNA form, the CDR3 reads TGTGCCATCAGTGAGAGAGTTGTTTCCCCCCGCTACGAGCAGTACTTC.

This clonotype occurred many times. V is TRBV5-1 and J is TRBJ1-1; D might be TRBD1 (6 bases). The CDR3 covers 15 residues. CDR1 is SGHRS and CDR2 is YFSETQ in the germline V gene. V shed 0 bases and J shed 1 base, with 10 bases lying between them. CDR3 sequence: CASSLEGTPNTEAFF. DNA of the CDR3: TGCGCCAGCAGCTTGGAAGGGACACCGAACACTGAAGCTTTCTTT.